This paragraph reports one T cell receptor beta chain. The antigen is not known. Germline V gene sequence: CDR1 MNHEY, CDR2 SVGAGI. The CDR3 is made up of 15 amino acids. The J segment lost 6 bases and the V segment lost 3 bases, leaving 6 bases of the junction unmatched. The data derive from a study of T cells after yellow fever vaccination. 5'RACE template switching produced TCR cDNA carrying a universal primer site and UMIs. TCRdb fed the 5' RACE reads into MiXCR, producing one record per CDR3 protein. The sample includes 450,000 to 550,000 distinct CDR3 sequences, just over 20% of them seen just once. The study's findings and limits: When the response was secondary, it was weaker but reached its peak faster, day 5 versus 15. The booster response re-showed most primary clones: over 95% CD4, approximately 90% CD8.

Sequenced here: PBMCs, sampled 21 days after the first yellow fever vaccination. The receptor was isolated from a man between 18 and 35 years old who received the YFV17D yellow fever vaccine. The V gene is TRBV6-5, the J gene TRBJ2-1, with TRBD1 identical over 9 bases. The CDR3 region is CASSYGRDRVNEQFF. The DNA for the CDR3 is TGTGCCAGCAGTTATGGGCGGGACAGGGTCAATGAGCAGTTCTTC.